This TCR beta chain was identified in a study of OX40 agonist ivuxolimab in advanced cancers. For the wider study: Ivuxolimab was an agonistic, fully human IgG2 monoclonal antibody directed against OX40 (CD134), a costimulatory receptor. Intravenous ivuxolimab was administered to patients every 2 weeks at six dose levels: 0.01, 0.1, 0.3, 1.5, 3 and 10 mg/kg. Of the roughly 52 dose-escalation patients, hepatocellular carcinoma was present in roughly 19, melanoma in around 15, renal cell carcinoma in 9 and head and neck cancer in 9. The dose-escalation cohort was 82.7% male with a mean age of about 60 years, ranging from about 20 to 80. Prior anti-PD-1, anti-PD-L1 or anti-CTLA-4 therapy was permitted, and 35% to 40% of dose-escalation patients had received checkpoint inhibitors. Partial responses occurred in three dose-escalation patients: two with cutaneous melanoma and one with hepatocellular carcinoma. Peripheral TCRbeta sequencing was intended to test whether TCR sequence diversity was altered and clonal T-cell expansion was caused by ivuxolimab. The paper reports the monotherapy dose-escalation portion (N of about 50 patients) of the phase I ivuxolimab trial. Results the study describes overall, beyond this receptor: Low levels of normalized T-cell clonal expansion were also shown by some nonresponding patients. At doses of 0.1 to 3.0 mg/kg, clonal expansion of both CD4+ and CD8+ blood T cells was observed from baseline to week 6. On average, CD8+ T cells showed more expanded clones than CD4+ T cells after ivuxolimab. In the 0.1-3.0 mg/kg groups, partial responders had among the lowest normalized peripheral clonal expansion, particularly in CD8+ T cells. The antigen specificity of the clonally expanded peripheral T cells was not determined.

The V end loses 7 bases and the J end loses 5 bases, and a stretch of 14 bases separates them. The germline V gene encodes CDR1 MNHNS and CDR2 SASEGT. The CDR3 sequence holds 14 residues, the cysteine and phenylalanine included. Here the CDR3 DNA is all that survives: 42 bases in frame from base 1. The trial excluded patients who had a history of autoimmune disease or were on systemic immunosuppression. Peripheral blood for TCR sequencing was collected from all dose cohorts at baseline, on cycle 4 day 1, and on cycle 7 day 1. Samples came from an open-label, multicenter, first-in-human phase I dose-escalation trial of ivuxolimab. Adults with locally advanced or metastatic melanoma, renal cell, hepatocellular, or head and neck squamous cell carcinoma were enrolled in the trial. Before TCR sequencing, CD4+ and CD8+ T cells were separately sorted from peripheral blood. For sequencing of the TCRbeta CDR3 region, genomic DNA was extracted from the sorted cells. TCRbeta CDR3 regions were sequenced using the immunoSEQ Assay. TCRdb took over this immuneACCESS table, retaining in-frame rearrangements with V and J assigned. Such tables are incomplete; in checked studies, under half of the missing clones stem from an unresolved V gene, and the remainder is unexplained. Counted in this sample were some 31,000 clones; about 90% of them appeared once. The biggest ten clones account for roughly 25% of the sample.

With respect to this clone: Which antigen it targets is not known. It has no much larger one-base neighbor in the sample; base qualities were not kept.

Recombination joined TRBV6-1 with TRBJ2-2, with TRBD2 tentatively as D gene (5 bases match). Specimen: CD4+ or CD8+ T cells sorted from blood, collected in a trial of the OX40 agonist ivuxolimab. The TCR sequence derives from an adult with an advanced solid tumor such as melanoma, head and neck, liver or kidney cancer. The sequenced DNA is TGTGCCAGCAAGCTAGCCCCCGTTACCGGGGAGCTGTTTTTT. This is translated as CASKLAPVTGELFF.